The rows below give T cell receptor beta chains drawn from one sample of a study of T cells in Graves' hyperthyroidism and ophthalmopathy. A single record per CDR3 protein comes from TCRdb applying MiXCR to the multiplex PCR reads. The sample includes under 350,000 distinct CDR3 sequences, over 15% of them seen just once. The sample was blood. These receptors all come from a woman in her sixties or seventies with Graves' ophthalmopathy. Each CDR3 is given with its conserved first and last residue. The order of the fields is J gene, V gene, CDR3 protein.

>TRBJ1-5|TRBV10-3
CAISDFPLRNQPQHF
>TRBJ2-7|TRBV5-4
CASSVRGLDGYEQYF
>TRBJ1-4|TRBV29-1
CSANLRIDRNEKLFF
>TRBJ2-7|TRBV7-2
CASSLDPSFYEQYF
>TRBJ2-3|TRBV6-5
CASSYSSGGRGNTDTQYF
>TRBJ2-3|TRBV20-1
CSANVMSGVGGDTQYF
>TRBJ2-2|TRBV7-9
CASSLGRRQEPGELFF
>TRBJ2-4|TRBV28
CASSSPGRQLLAKNIQYF
>TRBJ2-5|TRBV9
CASSVGLAYIETQYF
>TRBJ2-2|TRBV28
CASSHMGGITGELFF
>TRBJ1-3|TRBV19
CASNKTAISGNTIYF
>TRBJ2-1|TRBV6-2/TRBV6-3
CASAPRAVGQFF